This entry concerns a single T cell receptor beta chain. Trimming shortened V by 5 bases and J by 2 bases, and 12 bases separated the two germline ends. This CDR3 spans 14 amino acids. In germline, CDR1 is MDHEN, CDR2 SYDVKM. The sample comes from a study of blood T cell repertoires in COVID-19. The overall study: Symptom resolution, clearance, or two negative PCRs marked donors in Cohort 3 as recovered. T cells, B-cell-depleted T cells, or PBMCs supplied cDNA or gDNA.

Study members were between roughly 18 and 89 years old and lived in 20 to 25 US regions. Source study methods: Estimated nucleated cell counts came from reference gene primer amplification. The method was immunoSEQ multiplex PCR; TCRdb's version includes in-frame clones alone and lacks a portion of them. Clone size and V and J calls were adopted from that table, with D and trimming inferred from the DNA. The table includes approximately 170,000 clones, around 80% detected once. The chain is built from TRBV28 and TRBJ2-5; tentative D call: TRBD2 (5 bases). The sequence came from a woman in her sixties or seventies in a cohort exposed to, infected with or recovered from COVID-19 (not recorded which). What was sequenced was PBMCs or T cells enriched from blood (not recorded which). The CDR3 nucleotides read TGTGCCAGCAGTAACCGGGGTCTTCAAGAGACCCAGTACTTC. Translated: CASSNRGLQETQYF.